The rows below give T cell receptor beta chains drawn from one sample of a study of monozygotic twins with inflammatory bowel disease. TCRdb reprocessed the 5' RACE reads, with one entry per CDR3 protein and no DNA. The table lists approximately 330,000 distinct CDR3 sequences. The specimen sequenced was blood. The origin of the receptors is a human donor with ulcerative colitis or Crohn's disease, or a healthy co-twin of an affected twin (not recorded which). CDR3s include the opening cysteine and the closing phenylalanine or tryptophan.

v_gene	j_gene	CDR3aa
TRBV6-1	TRBJ2-2	CATLRDKNTGELFF
TRBV9	TRBJ2-5	CASSVGTRVGETQYF
TRBV6-5	TRBJ2-7	CASSYDRGGYEQYF
TRBV20-1	TRBJ2-7	CSATHVSRGSYEQYF
TRBV6-5	TRBJ1-2	CASSTEGDYGYTF
TRBV29-1	TRBJ2-4	CSVEDSGKNMQYF
TRBV20-1	TRBJ2-3	CSASTVPIPDTQYF
TRBV4-3	TRBJ2-3	CASSQDSEAGGTDTQYF
TRBV6-1	TRBJ2-7	CASRKLGLAGDRTYEQYF
TRBV7-6	TRBJ2-7	CASSLERGRRAYEQYF
TRBV6-1	TRBJ1-4	CASSGGTVPNEKLFF
TRBV6-1	TRBJ2-7	CASSGGTSGFEQYF
TRBV10-3	TRBJ1-6	CAISVSREGNSPLHF
TRBV20-1	TRBJ2-7	CSAPRDRVEYEQYF
TRBV24-1	TRBJ2-2	CATGSGTGELFF
TRBV19	TRBJ1-5	CASSIPGQGRNQPQHF
TRBV29-1	TRBJ2-7	CSASVTYEQYF
TRBV18	TRBJ2-1	CASSFGTSGATSYNEQFF
TRBV12-3/TRBV12-4	TRBJ1-2	CASSFVDREDYGYTF
TRBV28	TRBJ1-4	CASSFSWFAATNEKLFF
TRBV10-3	TRBJ1-5	CAMGGQGHQPQHF
TRBV5-4	TRBJ2-7	CASSFVTGGSYEQYF
TRBV7-9	TRBJ1-4	CASSLGLDSLYEKLFF
TRBV20-1	TRBJ2-7	CSARDSGTGPYEQYF
TRBV5-4	TRBJ2-1	CASTDGSGHLGNEQFF
TRBV7-8	TRBJ2-5	CASSFSGETQYF
TRBV20-1	TRBJ2-1	CSPLGPGGRYNEQFF